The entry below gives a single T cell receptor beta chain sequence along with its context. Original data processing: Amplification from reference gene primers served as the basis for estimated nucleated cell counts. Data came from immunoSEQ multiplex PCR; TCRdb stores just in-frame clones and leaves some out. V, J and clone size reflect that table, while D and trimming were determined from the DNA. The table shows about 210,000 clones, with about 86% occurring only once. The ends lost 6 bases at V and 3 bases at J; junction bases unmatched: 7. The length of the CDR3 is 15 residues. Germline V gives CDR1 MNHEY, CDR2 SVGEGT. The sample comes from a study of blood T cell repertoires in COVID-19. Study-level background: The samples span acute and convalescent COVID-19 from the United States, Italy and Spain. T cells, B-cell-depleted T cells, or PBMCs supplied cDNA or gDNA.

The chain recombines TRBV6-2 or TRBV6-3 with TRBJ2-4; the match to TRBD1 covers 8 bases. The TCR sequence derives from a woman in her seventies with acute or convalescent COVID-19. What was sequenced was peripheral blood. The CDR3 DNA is TGTGCCAGCAGCGGGGACAGGTCGGGCAAAAACATTCAGTACTTC. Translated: CASSGDRSGKNIQYF.